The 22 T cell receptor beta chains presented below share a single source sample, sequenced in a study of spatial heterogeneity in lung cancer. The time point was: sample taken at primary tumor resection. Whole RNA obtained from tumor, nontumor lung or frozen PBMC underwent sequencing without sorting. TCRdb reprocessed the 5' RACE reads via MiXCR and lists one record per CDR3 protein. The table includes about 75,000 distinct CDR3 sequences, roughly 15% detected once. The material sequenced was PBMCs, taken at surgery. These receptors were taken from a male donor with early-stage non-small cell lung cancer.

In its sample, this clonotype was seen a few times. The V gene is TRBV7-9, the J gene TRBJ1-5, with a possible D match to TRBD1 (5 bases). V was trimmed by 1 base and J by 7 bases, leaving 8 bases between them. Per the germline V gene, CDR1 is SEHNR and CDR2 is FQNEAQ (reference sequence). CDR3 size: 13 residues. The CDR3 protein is CASSLGRDQPQHF. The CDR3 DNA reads TGTGCCAGCAGCTTAGGCAGGGACCAGCCCCAGCATTTT.

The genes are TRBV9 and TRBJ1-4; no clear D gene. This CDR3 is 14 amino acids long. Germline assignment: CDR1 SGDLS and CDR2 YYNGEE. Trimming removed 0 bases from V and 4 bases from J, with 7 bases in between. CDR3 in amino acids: CASSVGADNEKLFF. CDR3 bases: TGTGCCAGCAGCGTAGGGGCAGATAATGAAAAACTGTTTTTT.

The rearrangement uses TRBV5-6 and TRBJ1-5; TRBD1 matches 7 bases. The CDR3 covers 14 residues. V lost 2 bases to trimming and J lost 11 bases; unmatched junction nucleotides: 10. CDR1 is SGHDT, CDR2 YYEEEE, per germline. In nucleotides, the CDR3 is TGTGCCAGCAGCTTCCGGACAGGTGGTAAGGCCCAGCATTTT. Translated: CASSFRTGGKAQHF.

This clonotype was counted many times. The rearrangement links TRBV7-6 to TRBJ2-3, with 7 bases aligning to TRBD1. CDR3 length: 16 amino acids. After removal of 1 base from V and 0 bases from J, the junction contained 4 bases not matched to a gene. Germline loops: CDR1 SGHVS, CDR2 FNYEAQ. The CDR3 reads CASSLGTGASTDTQYF. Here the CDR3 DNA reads TGTGCCAGCAGCTTAGGGACAGGCGCTAGCACAGATACGCAGTATTTT.

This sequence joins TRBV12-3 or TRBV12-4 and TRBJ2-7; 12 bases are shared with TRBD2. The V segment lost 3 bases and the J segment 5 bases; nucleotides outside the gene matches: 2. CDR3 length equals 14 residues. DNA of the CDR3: TGTGCCAGCAGTTTGACTAGCGGGAGAAACGAGCAGTACTTC. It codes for CASSLTSGRNEQYF.

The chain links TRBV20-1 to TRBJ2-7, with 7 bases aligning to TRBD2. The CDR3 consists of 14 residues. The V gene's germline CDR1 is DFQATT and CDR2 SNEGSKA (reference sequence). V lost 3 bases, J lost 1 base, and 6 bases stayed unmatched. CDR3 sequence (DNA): TGCAGTGCTAGCGGAGCTAGCGGTTCCTACGAGCAGTACTTC. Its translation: CSASGASGSYEQYF.

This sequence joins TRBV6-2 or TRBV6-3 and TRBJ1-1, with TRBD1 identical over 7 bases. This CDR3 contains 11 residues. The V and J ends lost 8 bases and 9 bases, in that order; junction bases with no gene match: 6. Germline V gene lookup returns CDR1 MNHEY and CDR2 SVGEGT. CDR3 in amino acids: CASHQGVKAFF. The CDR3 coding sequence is TGTGCCAGCCACCAGGGGGTAAAAGCTTTCTTT.

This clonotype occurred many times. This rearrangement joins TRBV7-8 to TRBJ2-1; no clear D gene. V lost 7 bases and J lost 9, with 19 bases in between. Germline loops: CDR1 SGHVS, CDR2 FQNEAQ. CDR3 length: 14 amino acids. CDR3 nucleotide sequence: TGTGCCAGCAATCTAACTCCCTCTAAGGGTGAGCAGTTCTTC. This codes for CASNLTPSKGEQFF.

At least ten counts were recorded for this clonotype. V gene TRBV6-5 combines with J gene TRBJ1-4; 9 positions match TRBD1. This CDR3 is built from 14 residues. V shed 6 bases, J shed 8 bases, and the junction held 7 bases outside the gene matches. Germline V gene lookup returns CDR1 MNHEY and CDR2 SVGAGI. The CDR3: CASSRGTGREKLFF. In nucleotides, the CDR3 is TGTGCCAGCAGCAGAGGGACAGGGAGGGAAAAACTGTTTTTT.

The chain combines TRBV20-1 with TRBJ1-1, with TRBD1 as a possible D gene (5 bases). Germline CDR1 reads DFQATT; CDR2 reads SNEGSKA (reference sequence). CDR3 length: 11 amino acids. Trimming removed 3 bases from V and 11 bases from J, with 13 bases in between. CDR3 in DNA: TGCAGTGCTAGCGACAGAAGGCTCGCTTTCTTT. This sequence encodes CSASDRRLAFF.

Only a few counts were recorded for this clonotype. The CDR3 sequence is CATRGRKNTGELFF. Here the CDR3 DNA reads TGTGCCACCAGAGGACGGAAGAACACCGGGGAGCTGTTTTTT. The chain is built from TRBV24-1 and TRBJ2-2; no definite D call. Germline V gene sequence: CDR1 KGHDR, CDR2 SFDVKD. V lost 7 bases and J 1 base, leaving 9 bases between the germline ends. This CDR3 is 14 amino acids long.

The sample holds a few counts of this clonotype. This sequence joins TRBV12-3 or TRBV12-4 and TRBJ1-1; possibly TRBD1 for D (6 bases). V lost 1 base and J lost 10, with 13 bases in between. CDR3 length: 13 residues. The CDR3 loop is CASSLGAGVLAFF. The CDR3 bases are TGTGCCAGCAGTTTAGGGGCAGGGGTGTTAGCTTTCTTT.

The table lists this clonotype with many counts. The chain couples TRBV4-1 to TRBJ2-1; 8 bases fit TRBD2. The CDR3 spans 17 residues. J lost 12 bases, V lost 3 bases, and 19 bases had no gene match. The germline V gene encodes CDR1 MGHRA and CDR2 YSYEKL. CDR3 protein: CASSHPLAVSAGLVQFF. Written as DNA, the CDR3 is TGCGCCAGCAGCCATCCCCTGGCAGTGAGTGCGGGACTAGTGCAGTTCTTC.

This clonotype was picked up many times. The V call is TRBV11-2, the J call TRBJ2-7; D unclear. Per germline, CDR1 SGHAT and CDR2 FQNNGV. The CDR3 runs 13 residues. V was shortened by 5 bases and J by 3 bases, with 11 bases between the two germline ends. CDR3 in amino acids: CASSPSAGYEQYF. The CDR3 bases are TGTGCCAGCAGCCCCTCAGCTGGCTACGAGCAGTACTTC.

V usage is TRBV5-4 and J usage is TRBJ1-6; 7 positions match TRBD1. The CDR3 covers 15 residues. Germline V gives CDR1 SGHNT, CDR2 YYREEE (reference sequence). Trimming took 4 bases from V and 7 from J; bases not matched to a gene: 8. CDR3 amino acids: CASSQDDRANSPLHF. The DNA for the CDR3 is TGTGCCAGCAGCCAGGATGACAGGGCCAATTCACCCCTCCACTTT.

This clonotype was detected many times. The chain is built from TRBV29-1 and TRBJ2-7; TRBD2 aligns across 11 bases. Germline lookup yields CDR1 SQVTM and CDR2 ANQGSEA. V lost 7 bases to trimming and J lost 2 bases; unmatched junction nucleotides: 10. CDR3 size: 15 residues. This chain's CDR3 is CSGLSSGRTPYEQYF. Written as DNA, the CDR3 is TGCAGCGGACTGTCTAGCGGGAGGACCCCCTACGAGCAGTACTTC.

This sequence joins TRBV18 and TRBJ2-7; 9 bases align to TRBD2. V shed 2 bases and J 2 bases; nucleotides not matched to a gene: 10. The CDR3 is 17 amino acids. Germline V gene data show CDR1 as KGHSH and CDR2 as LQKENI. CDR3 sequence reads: CASSPGSGTSIPYEQYF. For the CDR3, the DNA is TGTGCCAGCTCACCAGGGTCCGGGACTAGCATACCCTACGAGCAGTACTTC.

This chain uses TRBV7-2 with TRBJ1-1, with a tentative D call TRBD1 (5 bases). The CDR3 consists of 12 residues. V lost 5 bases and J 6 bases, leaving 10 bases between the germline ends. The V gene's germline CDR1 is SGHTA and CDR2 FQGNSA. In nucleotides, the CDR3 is TGTGCCAGCAGCGTCCCGGGACCTGAAGCTTTCTTT. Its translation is CASSVPGPEAFF.

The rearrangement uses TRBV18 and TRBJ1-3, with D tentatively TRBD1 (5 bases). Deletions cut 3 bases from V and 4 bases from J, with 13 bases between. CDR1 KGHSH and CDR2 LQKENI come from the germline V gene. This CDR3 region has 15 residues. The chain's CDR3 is CASSPFGTGGNTIYF. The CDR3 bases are TGTGCCAGCTCACCCTTCGGGACGGGAGGAAACACCATATATTTT. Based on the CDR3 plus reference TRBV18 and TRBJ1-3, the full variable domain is NAGVMQNPRHLVRRRGQEARLRCSPMKGHSHVYWYRQLPEEGLKFMVYLQKENIIDESGMPKERFSAEFPKEGPSILRIQQVVRGDSAAYFCASSPFGTGGNTIYFGEGSWLTVV.

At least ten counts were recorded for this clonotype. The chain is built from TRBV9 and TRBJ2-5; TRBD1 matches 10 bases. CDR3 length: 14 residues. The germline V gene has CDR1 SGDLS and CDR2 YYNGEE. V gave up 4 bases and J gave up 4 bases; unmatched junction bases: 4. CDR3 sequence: CASSLGQGGETQYF. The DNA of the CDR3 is TGTGCCAGCAGCTTAGGACAGGGGGGAGAGACCCAGTACTTC.

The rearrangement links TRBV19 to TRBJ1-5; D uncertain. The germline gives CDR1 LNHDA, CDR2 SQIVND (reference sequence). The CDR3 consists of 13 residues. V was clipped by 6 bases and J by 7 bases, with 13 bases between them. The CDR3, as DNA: TGTGCCAGTAGGGGAGTGGTGGGGCAGCCCCAGCATTTT. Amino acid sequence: CASRGVVGQPQHF. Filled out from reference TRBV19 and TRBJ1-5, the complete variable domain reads DGGITQSPKYLFRKEGQNVTLSCEQNLNHDAMYWYRQDPGQGLRLIYYSQIVNDFQKGDIAEGYSVSREKKESFPLTVTSAQKNPTAFYLCASRGVVGQPQHFGDGTRLSIL.

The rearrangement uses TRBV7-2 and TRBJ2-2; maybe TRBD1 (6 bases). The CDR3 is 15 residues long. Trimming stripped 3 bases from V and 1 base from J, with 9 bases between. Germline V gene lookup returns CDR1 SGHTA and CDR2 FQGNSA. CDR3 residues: CASSLETGNTGELFF. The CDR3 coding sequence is TGTGCCAGCAGCTTGGAGACAGGGAACACCGGGGAGCTGTTTTTT.